This T cell receptor beta chain is from a study of cytomegalovirus exposure and HLA in healthy donors. The CDR3 covers 15 residues. The junction had 7 bases not matched to a gene; V was cut back by 1 base and J by 6 bases. Germline CDR1 and CDR2: SGHDN and FVKESK. A multiplex PCR was run with 60 Vbeta primers and 13 Jbeta primers. TCRdb keeps only in-frame clones here, not all; method: immunoSEQ multiplex PCR. The data contain about 180,000 clones, about 75% of them singletons. The clonotype comes from a man aged 40-49 years in good health and CMV-seropositive. This chain joins TRBV14 and TRBJ2-3, with 7 positions matching TRBD2. The sequencing sample was made of PBMCs. CDR3 coding DNA: TGTGCCAGCAGCCAAGTCGGGGGGATCTTGGATACGCAGTATTTT. Translated, it gives CASSQVGGILDTQYF.